This TCR beta chain appears in the sequencing data of a study of cytomegalovirus exposure and HLA in healthy donors (dated by TCRdb to between 2016 and 2019). Some background on the complete study: According to an earlier analysis of 587 of the donors, some 170 million T cells yielded roughly 110 million unique TCR beta sequences and more than 250 Gb of sequence data. Roughly 300 gigabases of sequencing data and 70 million to 100 million unique TCR sequences were included in an early release covering roughly 700 HLA-typed donors. Of the 300 to 500 genotyped donors, 65% to 90% were placed in the genetic ancestry cluster associated with self-reported Caucasian donors. The study aimed to test whether cataloging public T cell receptors could reveal signatures of past pathogen exposure. The study used immunosequencing to profile the T cell repertoires of 666 subjects and linked those repertoires to cytomegalovirus serostatus. Besides the first cohort of approximately 670 subjects, a separate validation cohort made up of 120 or so different subjects was used. To predict cytomegalovirus infection status, the study brought together high-throughput TCR immunosequencing, statistical association of individual TCRs with disease status, and machine learning. In a later analysis, previously published TCR beta repertoires from several hundred donors were re-analyzed and high-resolution HLA genotyping was added so that TCR occurrence patterns could be studied. In the later analysis, no new phenotypic data were used to find candidate immune exposures; instead, reliance was placed on TCR beta sequences and their occurrence across donors. An earlier analysis of some 500 of the donors applied high-throughput TCR beta sequencing to assess whether each TCR beta V gene segment acted as functional or pseudogenic. Donor age, sex, ethnicity and CMV serostatus were collected together with the repertoire data. Genome-wide SNP genotypes for about 55% of the roughly 670 donors were used in a later genetic analysis, which treated that subset as a discovery cohort. Every discovery cohort repertoire had been produced on one sequencing platform. HLA typing included class I and class II loci at four-digit resolution. Typing coverage differed by locus: A, B, C, DRB1 and DQB1 were typed in about 620-630 donors, DQA1 in roughly 500, DPA1 in 600 to 610, and DPB1 in roughly 450. Several DR-DQ haplotypes were handled as single units for association and clustering because linkage in the cohort was strong. Among 398 genotyped donors of the cohort, an average of approximately 230,000 unique TCR beta nucleotide sequences were sequenced per donor, approximately 20% of them non-productive. Paper-wide results and their limitations: Correlated functional status among segregating V segments might be attributable to linkage disequilibrium, but an unknown experimental factor could not be ruled out. In vitro tests confirmed that three of the cytomegalovirus-associated TCR beta chains recognize cytomegalovirus antigens. The only immune exposure information available for the cohort was CMV serostatus. Some IMGT-functional V segments, including TRBV6-2 and TRBV6-3, could not be told apart with the 87-base-pair reads, so those segments were excluded. In a later genetic analysis, fewer N-insertions in productive TCRs were reported among donors in an Asian-associated ancestry cluster than the roughly 640-donor mean. A later analysis found that TCR association rates varied across HLA loci, with DRB1 alleles showing the most associated TCRs and HLA-C alleles the fewest. The classifier was reported to diagnose cytomegalovirus status with high specificity and sensitivity in both the original and validation cohorts. In this cohort, only TCR beta chains were sequenced, and detectable features were limited by the absence of alpha or paired-chain data. A later analysis associated 15,000 or so TCR beta sequences with specific HLA alleles at a false discovery rate of 0.05. When HLA alleles, especially DR and DQ, strongly co-occurred, attributing TCR associations to individual alleles was difficult. Presence/absence analyses assumed roughly uniform sequencing depth across donors, an assumption that may not hold. Broadly in line with IMGT annotations, most TCR beta V segments showed up in productive rearrangements about 87% or about 30% of the time in an earlier analysis of 587 of the donors. HLA typing was unavailable for some donors at each locus, so association tests used only the typed subset. The study gave a list of under 200 TCR beta chains associated with cytomegalovirus. The authors suggested that the approach could potentially be generalized to other disease states and immunological phenotypes. According to a later analysis, parvovirus B19, influenza, CMV and Epstein-Barr virus appeared linked to several top co-occurrence clusters. According to a later analysis, most CMV-associated TCR beta chains appeared to be HLA-restricted, and the HLA associations seemed to be driven largely by CMV exposure. Most TCR sequences were seen in very few donors, while some public TCRs were found in many individuals. About 15 rarely observed V segments, including chromosome 9 orphons, were excluded from the earlier analysis of a few hundred of the donors because counts were too low. A cluster of highly shared sequence variants was judged likely to be a technical artifact of the sequencing pipeline. A further reported finding was that TCR beta sequences accurately predicted the HLA-A and HLA-B alleles for most subjects in the first cohort. In a later analysis, HLA-associated TCR beta chains showed more clonal expansion and lower generation probabilities than non-associated chains that were equally common. In a later genetic analysis, a missense DCLRE1C variant was associated with V-gene and J-gene trimming of TCR beta chains, and the association was replicated in an independent cohort.

Libraries were prepared through the immunoSEQ multiplex PCR assay. For the multiplex PCR, a mixture combining 60 forward primers for TCR Vbeta segments and 13 reverse primers for TCR Jbeta segments was used. Amplification of the CDR3 region of rearranged TCR beta genes was performed with a multiplex PCR assay on genomic DNA. On the Illumina HiSeq System, the amplified TCR beta libraries were sequenced as 87-base-pair reads. Per the authors' processing: A later analysis tallied some 79 million unique TCR beta chains across the 666 repertoires, and approximately 9.9 million of those chains were shared by two or more donors. Raw reads were error-corrected and collapsed into unique sequences with a nearest-neighbor algorithm that merged closely related sequences to remove PCR and sequencing errors. CDR3 sequences were aligned to IMGT reference sequences to assign V, D and J gene segments. For a sequence to be retained, a match of at least six nucleotides to both a V gene segment and a J gene segment was required. A rearrangement counted as productive if the CDR3 had no stop codons and remained in frame with V and J, and every other rearrangement counted as non-productive. Following IMGT convention, CDR3 was defined as the stretch from the second conserved V-encoded cysteine to the conserved J-encoded phenylalanine. Sequences without an unambiguous match to a single V gene segment were excluded from the earlier analysis of almost 600 of the donors. An earlier analysis of fewer than 750 of the donors classified V segments as functional when productive rearrangements were above 56.7% and as segregating when the standard deviation between donors was above 5%. A statistical classification framework was built for diagnosing cytomegalovirus status from the catalog of TCR beta chain sequences. In a later analysis, V and J genes were assigned by comparing TCR nucleotide sequences against IMGT/GENE-DB human TR gene sequences. Using the TCRdist pipeline, a later analysis assigned CDR3 sequences along with most-parsimonious VDJ recombination scenarios. In a later analysis, every TCR beta chain was defined by the combination of its CDR3 amino acid sequence and its V-gene family, and reads without a unique V-gene family were dropped. To address suspected cross-contamination and a sequencing artifact, a later analysis removed 550 to 750 highly shared, low-generation-probability nucleotide sequences. In a later analysis, a clonal expansion index for each public chain was calculated from normalized within-repertoire ranks of inferred template counts. In a later analysis, generation probabilities were computed using a VDJ recombination model fitted to out-of-frame rearrangements, and the results were checked against IGoR. In a later analysis, hypergeometric tests were used to score TCR-TCR, TCR-HLA and TCR-CMV co-occurrence, with a repertoire-size bias correction applied to TCR pairs. A later analysis estimated false discovery rates by permuting HLA or CMV assignments 20 times. In a later analysis, co-occurring TCRs were grouped using DBSCAN, and TCRdist sequence similarity was added for clustering within HLA-allele-positive subsets. For co-occurrence clustering, repertoires with fewer than 30,000 or more than 120,000 public chains were excluded, along with roughly 5 repertoires with anomalous nucleotide sharing. TCRdb retrieved this table from immuneACCESS and kept in-frame rearrangements only. Not all clones are present; in checked studies, unresolved V genes account for under half, and no reason is known for the remainder. V and J calls and clone size are given by that table; D and trimming were obtained from the DNA. Across this sample there are about 110,000 clones, with roughly 80% seen only once. The ten top clones hold roughly 3.9% of the sample.

The cohort was made up of approximately 670 healthy bone marrow donors. Cohort members were all nominally healthy when sampled, although unrecorded immune exposures were likely present. The donor tested CMV seronegative, placing the donor among the roughly 340 seronegative members of the cohort. A peripheral blood sample was collected from each donor, and TCR beta sequencing was performed on peripheral blood mononuclear cells. Genomic DNA extraction from the blood cell samples was performed with the Qiagen DNeasy Blood Extraction Kit. The germline V gene encodes CDR1 SGHTA and CDR2 FQGNSA. Including the terminal cysteine and phenylalanine, the CDR3 comprises 17 residues. Only the CDR3 part of the read is kept: 51 bases, read in frame from the first base. Relative to germline, V is 2 bases shorter and J is 1 base shorter, with 17 bases between their ends. In regard to this clone: Its antigen is still unknown. No per-base quality is available; no much larger clone lies one base away.

The sequenced material came from PBMCs. The sequence links TRBV7-2 to TRBJ2-5; no D gene call is confident. The origin of this receptor is a man aged 55 to 70 in good health and CMV-seronegative. The CDR3 region has the sequence CASSLRGMSSGQETQYF. The base sequence is TGTGCCAGCAGCTTACGAGGAATGAGCTCTGGCCAAGAGACCCAGTACTTC. Extended through the reference TRBV7-2 and TRBJ2-5 proteins, this CDR3 yields the full variable domain: GAGVSQSPSNKVTEKGKDVELRCDPISGHTALYWYRQSLGQGLEFLIYFQGNSAPDKSGLPSDRFSAERTGGSVSTLTIQRTQQEDSAVYLCASSLRGMSSGQETQYFGPGTRLLVL.